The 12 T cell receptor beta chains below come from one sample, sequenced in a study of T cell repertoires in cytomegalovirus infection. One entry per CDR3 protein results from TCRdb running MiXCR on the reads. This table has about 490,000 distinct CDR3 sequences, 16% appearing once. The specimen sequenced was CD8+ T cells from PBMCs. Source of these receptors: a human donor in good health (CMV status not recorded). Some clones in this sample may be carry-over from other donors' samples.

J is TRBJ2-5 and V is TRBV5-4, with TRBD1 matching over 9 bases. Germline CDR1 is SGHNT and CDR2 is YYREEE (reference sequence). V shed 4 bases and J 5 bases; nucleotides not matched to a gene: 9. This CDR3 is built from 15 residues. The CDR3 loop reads CASSGGQGFEETQYF. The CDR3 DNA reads TGTGCCAGCAGCGGCGGACAGGGGTTTGAGGAGACCCAGTACTTC.

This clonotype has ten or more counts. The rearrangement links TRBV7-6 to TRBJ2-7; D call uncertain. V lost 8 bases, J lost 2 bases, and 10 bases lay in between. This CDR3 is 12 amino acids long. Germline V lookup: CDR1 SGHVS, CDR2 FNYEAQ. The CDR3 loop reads CASGSETYEQYF. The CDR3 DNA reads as TGTGCCAGCGGATCCGAGACCTACGAGCAGTACTTC.

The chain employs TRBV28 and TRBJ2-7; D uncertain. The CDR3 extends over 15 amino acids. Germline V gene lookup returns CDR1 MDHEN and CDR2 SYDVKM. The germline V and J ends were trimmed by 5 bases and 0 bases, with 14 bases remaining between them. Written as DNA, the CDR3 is TGTGCCAGCAGTCCTATGGGCCCGAGCTCCTACGAGCAGTACTTC. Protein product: CASSPMGPSSYEQYF.

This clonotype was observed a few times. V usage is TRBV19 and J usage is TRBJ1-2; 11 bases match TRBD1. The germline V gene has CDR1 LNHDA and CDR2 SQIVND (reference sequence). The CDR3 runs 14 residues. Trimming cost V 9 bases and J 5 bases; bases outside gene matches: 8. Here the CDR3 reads CARPQGQGVYGYTF. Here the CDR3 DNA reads TGTGCCAGACCCCAGGGACAGGGGGTGTATGGCTACACCTTC. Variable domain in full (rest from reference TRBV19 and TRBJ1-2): DGGITQSPKYLFRKEGQNVTLSCEQNLNHDAMYWYRQDPGQGLRLIYYSQIVNDFQKGDIAEGYSVSREKKESFPLTVTSAQKNPTAFYLCARPQGQGVYGYTFGSGTRLTVV.

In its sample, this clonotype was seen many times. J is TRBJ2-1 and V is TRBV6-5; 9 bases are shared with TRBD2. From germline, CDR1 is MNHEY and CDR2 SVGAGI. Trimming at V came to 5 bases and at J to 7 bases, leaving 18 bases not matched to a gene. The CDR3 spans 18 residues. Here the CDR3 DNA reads TGTGCCAGCAGTCCTGCAGCCCGTCTGGCGGGAGGGCCGAATGAGCAGTTCTTC. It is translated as CASSPAARLAGGPNEQFF.

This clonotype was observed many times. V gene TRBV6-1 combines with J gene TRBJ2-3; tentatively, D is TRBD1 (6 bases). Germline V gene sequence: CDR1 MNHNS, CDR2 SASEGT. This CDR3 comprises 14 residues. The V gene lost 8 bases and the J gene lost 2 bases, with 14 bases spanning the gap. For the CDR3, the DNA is TGTGCCAGCCGTATACGGACAGCCACAGATACGCAGTATTTT. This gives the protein CASRIRTATDTQYF.

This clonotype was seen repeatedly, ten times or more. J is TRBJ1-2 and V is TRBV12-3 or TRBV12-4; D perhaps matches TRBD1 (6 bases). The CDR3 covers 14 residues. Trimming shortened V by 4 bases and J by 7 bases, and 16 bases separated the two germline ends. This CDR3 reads CASSYAGHKAGYTF. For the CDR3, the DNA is TGTGCCAGCAGTTATGCGGGACATAAGGCTGGCTACACCTTC.

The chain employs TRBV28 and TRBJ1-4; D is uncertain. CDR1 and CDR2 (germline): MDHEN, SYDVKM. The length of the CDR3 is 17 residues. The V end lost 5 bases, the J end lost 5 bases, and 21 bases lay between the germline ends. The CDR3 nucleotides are TGTGCCAGCAGTGTACAAATGTTGGGCAGACTCAATGAAAAACTGTTTTTT. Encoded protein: CASSVQMLGRLNEKLFF.

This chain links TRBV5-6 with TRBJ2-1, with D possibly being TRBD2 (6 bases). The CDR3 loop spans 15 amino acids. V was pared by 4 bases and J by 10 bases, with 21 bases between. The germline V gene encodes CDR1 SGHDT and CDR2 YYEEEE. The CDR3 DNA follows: TGTGCCAGCAGCCCGGAGGGTAACCTCCAGTTGGAGCAGTTCTTC. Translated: CASSPEGNLQLEQFF. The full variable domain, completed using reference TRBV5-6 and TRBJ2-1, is DAGVTQSPTHLIKTRGQQVTLRCSPKSGHDTVSWYQQALGQGPQFIFQYYEEEERQRGNFPDRFSGHQFPNYSSELNVNALLLGDSALYLCASSPEGNLQLEQFFGPGTRLTVL.

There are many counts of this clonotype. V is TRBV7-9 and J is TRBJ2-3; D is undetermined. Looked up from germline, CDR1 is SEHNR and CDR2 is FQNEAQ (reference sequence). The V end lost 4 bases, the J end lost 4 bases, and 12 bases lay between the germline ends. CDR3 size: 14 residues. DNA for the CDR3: TGTGCCAGCAGCTCTTCCGCTCAGCCAGATACGCAGTATTTT. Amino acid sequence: CASSSSAQPDTQYF. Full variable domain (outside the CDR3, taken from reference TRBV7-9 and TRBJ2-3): DTGVSQNPRHKITKRGQNVTFRCDPISEHNRLYWYRQTLGQGPEFLTYFQNEAQLEKSRLLSDRFSAERPKGSFSTLEIQRTEQGDSAMYLCASSSSAQPDTQYFGPGTRLTVL.

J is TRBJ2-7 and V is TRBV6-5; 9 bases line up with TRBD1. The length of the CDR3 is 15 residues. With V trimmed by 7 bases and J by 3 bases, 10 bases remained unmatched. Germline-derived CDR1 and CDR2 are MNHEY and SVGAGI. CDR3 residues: CASTRPTGGIYEQYF. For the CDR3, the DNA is TGTGCCAGCACGAGGCCCACAGGGGGCATCTACGAGCAGTACTTC.

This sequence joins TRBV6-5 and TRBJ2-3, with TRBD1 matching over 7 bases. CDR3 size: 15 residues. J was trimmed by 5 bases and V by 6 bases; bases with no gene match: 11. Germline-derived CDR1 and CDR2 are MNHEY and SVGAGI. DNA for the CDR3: TGTGCCAGCAGCTCTCCCGGGACAGTGCAAGATACGCAGTATTTT. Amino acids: CASSSPGTVQDTQYF.